This TCR beta chain originates from a study of T cell responses to AZD1222 COVID-19 vaccine. Study-wide findings and caveats: Repertoires in all cases were sampled only once the peak T cell response had passed. Donors, mostly white British, included more females; clonal diversity was possibly underestimated. At baseline, just a handful of AZD1222 recipients tested seropositive.

Of note for this clone: Its antigen remains unidentified.

Looked up from germline, CDR1 is SGHRS and CDR2 is YFSETQ. CDR3 length equals 16 residues. V lost 0 bases and J 1 base, leaving 12 bases between the germline ends. Produced via immunoSEQ multiplex PCR; TCRdb's table is partial and in-frame only. The table records 100,000 to 140,000 clones, about 89% of them present only once. This clonotype was obtained from an adult in good health. Source: peripheral blood, taken on day 0 of AZD1222 vaccination. The V call is TRBV5-1, the J call TRBJ2-3, with unresolved D. This chain's CDR3 is CASSLDTHGGTDTQYF. The CDR3 DNA sequence: TGCGCCAGCAGCTTGGACACCCACGGAGGCACAGATACGCAGTATTTT.